What follows are 18 T cell receptor beta chains derived from one specimen sequenced in a study of blood T cell repertoires in COVID-19. Libraries were prepared by immunoSEQ multiplex PCR; TCRdb keeps only in-frame clonotypes and omits some of them. The sample yields about 74,000 clones, almost 85% seen once. The sequencing input was peripheral blood. The receptors originated from a human donor in a cohort sampled during active COVID-19.

The chain carries TRBV19 and TRBJ1-2; possible D gene TRBD1, 5 bases. Germline CDR1 reads LNHDA; CDR2 reads SQIVND (reference sequence). Trimming took 3 bases from V and 4 from J, leaving 15 bases between them. The CDR3 length is 15 residues. In nucleotides, the CDR3 is TGTGCCAGTAGTATGGGGTCCCTTAGGGGCTATGGCTACACCTTC. Amino acids: CASSMGSLRGYGYTF.

The count of this clone is one. The V call is TRBV2, the J call TRBJ1-1, with 11 bases lining up with TRBD1. V was pared by 6 bases and J by 5 bases, with 5 bases of the junction left unmatched. Per the germline V gene, CDR1 is SNHLY and CDR2 is FYNNEI. The CDR3 has 14 residues. CDR3 loop: CASRVGQGATEAFF. CDR3 DNA: TGTGCCAGCAGGGTCGGACAGGGGGCTACTGAAGCTTTCTTT.

This sequence joins TRBV30 and TRBJ2-7, with D maybe TRBD1 (5 bases). Germline V gene lookup returns CDR1 GTSNPN and CDR2 SVGIG (reference sequence). The CDR3 is 10 residues long. The germline V and J ends were trimmed by 1 base and 9 bases, with 7 bases remaining between them. CDR3 in amino acids: CAWSETGQYF. DNA of the CDR3: TGTGCCTGGAGTGAAACAGGGCAGTACTTC. Full variable domain (rest looked up from reference TRBV30 and TRBJ2-7): SQTIHQWPATLVQPVGSPLSLECTVEGTSNPNLYWYRQAAGRGLQLLFYSVGIGQISSEVPQNLSASRPQDRQFILSSKKLLLSDSGFYLCAWSETGQYFGPGTRLTVT.

This clone was detected a few times. The chain joins TRBV7-9 to TRBJ1-2, with TRBD1 matching over 7 bases. With V trimmed by 6 bases and J by 2 bases, 6 bases remained unmatched. Germline V CDR1 and CDR2: SEHNR, FQNEAQ (reference sequence). The CDR3 is made up of 14 amino acids. CDR3 DNA: TGTGCCAGCAGTCGAGGGGGCTCCAACTATGGCTACACCTTC. Translated: CASSRGGSNYGYTF.

This rearrangement joins TRBV7-2 to TRBJ1-2, with D possibly TRBD1 on 5 matching bases. Germline V gene data show CDR1 as SGHTA and CDR2 as FQGNSA. V gave up 5 bases and J gave up 8 bases, with 15 bases separating them. The CDR3 covers 13 residues. CDR3 coding DNA: TGTGCCAGCAGCGGAGGACCCGGGGGAGGCTACACCTTC. Its protein is CASSGGPGGGYTF.

CDR3 sequence: CASSVAGTGDEKLFF. CDR3 nucleotides: TGTGCCAGCAGCGTAGCGGGGACAGGGGATGAAAAACTGTTTTTT. The gene calls are TRBV9 and TRBJ1-4; 10 bases map to TRBD1. The V gene's germline CDR1 is SGDLS and CDR2 YYNGEE. V dropped 0 bases and J dropped 6; count of bases not matched to a gene: 2. The CDR3 runs to 15 residues.

The chain employs TRBV7-2 and TRBJ2-1, with TRBD2 matching over 9 bases. CDR3 size: 17 residues. V was clipped by 5 bases and J by 1 base; unmatched bases: 9. CDR1 is SGHTA and CDR2 is FQGNSA in the germline V gene. The CDR3 sequence: CASSMGLAGTSYNEQFF. The CDR3 DNA sequence: TGTGCCAGCAGCATGGGTCTAGCGGGGACGTCCTACAATGAGCAGTTCTTC.

Comment on this clone: Other DNA sequences in the sample encode the same CDR3. The chain links TRBV12-3 or TRBV12-4 to TRBJ1-1; D not resolved. The V and J ends lost 2 bases and 4 bases respectively, with 8 bases between them. The CDR3 is 13 amino acids. The CDR3 loop is CASSLRGGTEAFF. Written as DNA, the CDR3 is TGTGCCAGCAGTTTAAGAGGAGGCACTGAAGCTTTCTTT.

This clone was seen once. The V and J genes are TRBV6-1 and TRBJ1-2; D is ambiguous. Per germline, CDR1 MNHNS and CDR2 SASEGT. The CDR3 consists of 16 residues. Trimming pared 1 base from V and 0 bases from J, leaving 12 bases between. The CDR3 spells CASSEVRGSTNYGYTF. The CDR3 DNA follows: TGTGCCAGCAGTGAAGTGCGGGGATCAACTAACTATGGCTACACCTTC.

The rearrangement uses TRBV19 and TRBJ2-1; 7 nucleotides match TRBD1. The J segment lost 10 bases and the V segment lost 5 bases, leaving 11 bases of the junction unmatched. This CDR3 has 14 residues. Germline V lookup: CDR1 LNHDA, CDR2 SQIVND (reference sequence). The CDR3 DNA is TGTGCCAGTAGTCCCGTACGACAGGGCGGCGAGCAGTTCTTC. Protein: CASSPVRQGGEQFF.

This sequence joins TRBV9 and TRBJ2-3, with D perhaps matching TRBD2 (6 bases). The germline V and J ends were trimmed by 2 bases and 8 bases, with 6 bases remaining between them. The CDR3 covers 11 residues. Germline values: CDR1 SGDLS, CDR2 YYNGEE. CDR3 loop: CASSVSGTQYF. As DNA, the CDR3 is TGTGCCAGCAGCGTTAGCGGTACGCAGTATTTT. The whole variable domain, filled in from reference TRBV9 and TRBJ2-3, reads DSGVTQTPKHLITATGQRVTLRCSPRSGDLSVYWYQQSLDQGLQFLIQYYNGEERAKGNILERFSAQQFPDLHSELNLSSLELGDSALYFCASSVSGTQYFGPGTRLTVL.

This chain uses TRBV30 with TRBJ1-4; maybe TRBD1 (6 bases). The CDR3 is made up of 13 amino acids. CDR1 GTSNPN and CDR2 SVGIG come from the germline V gene (reference sequence). The ends were cut back, 3 bases at V and 8 bases at J, with 13 bases in the middle. The CDR3 DNA reads TGTGCCTGGAGCCCCGGCGGGGGCGAAAAACTGTTTTTT. Encoded protein: CAWSPGGGEKLFF.

J is TRBJ1-1 and V is TRBV15, with 7 positions matching TRBD1. With 4 bases clipped from V and 1 base from J, the junction kept 3 bases outside the gene matches. The CDR3 is 14 amino acids. Looked up from germline, CDR1 is LNHNV and CDR2 is YYDKDF (reference sequence). The CDR3 DNA is TGTGCCACCAGCACCGGGACAGAGAACACTGAAGCTTTCTTT. It codes for CATSTGTENTEAFF.

The CDR3 loop is CASSPGGASNTEAFF. Here the CDR3 DNA reads TGTGCCAGCTCACCGGGGGGGGCTTCGAACACTGAAGCTTTCTTT. V is TRBV18 and J is TRBJ1-1; a possible D gene is TRBD1 (6 bases). The V gene lost 3 bases and the J gene lost 1 base, with 12 bases spanning the gap. The CDR3 runs 15 residues. Germline loops: CDR1 KGHSH, CDR2 LQKENI.

This clone was picked up one time. This chain joins TRBV7-2 and TRBJ1-6; D may be TRBD1 (5 bases). CDR1 and CDR2 from the germline V gene are SGHTA and FQGNSA. The CDR3 totals 13 residues. The V gene lost 7 bases and the J gene lost 8 bases, with 12 bases spanning the gap. The CDR3 here is CASNKRRDSPLHF. CDR3 DNA sequence: TGTGCCAGCAACAAACGCAGGGATTCACCCCTCCACTTT.

This clone has more than one count but fewer than ten. The rearrangement uses TRBV7-3 and TRBJ1-1; TRBD1 matches at 7 bases. The length of the CDR3 is 13 residues. CDR1 and CDR2 (germline): SGHTA, FQGTGA. V was pared by 5 bases and J by 3 bases, with 3 bases of the junction left unmatched. The CDR3 loop is CASSIDRDTEAFF. CDR3 coding DNA: TGTGCCAGCAGCATTGACAGGGACACTGAAGCTTTCTTT.

This clone was observed a few times. The gene calls are TRBV18 and TRBJ1-5, with D unresolved. Trimming removed 4 bases from V and 6 bases from J, with 10 bases in between. Germline values: CDR1 KGHSH, CDR2 LQKENI. The CDR3 spans 13 residues. The CDR3 region has the DNA TGTGCCAGCTCACTCGACTCGGGTCAGCCCCAGCATTTT. Its translation: CASSLDSGQPQHF.

This chain joins TRBV27 and TRBJ2-7; weak D call: TRBD1 (8 bases). Trimming removed 7 bases at V and 3 bases at J, with 31 bases between. Per the germline V gene, CDR1 is MNHEY and CDR2 is SMNVEV (reference sequence). The CDR3 totals 19 residues. The CDR3 loop is CASTRTKDTRGRGSYEQYF. The CDR3 nucleotides read TGTGCCAGCACCAGGACCAAAGATACCAGGGGGCGGGGGAGCTACGAGCAGTACTTC.